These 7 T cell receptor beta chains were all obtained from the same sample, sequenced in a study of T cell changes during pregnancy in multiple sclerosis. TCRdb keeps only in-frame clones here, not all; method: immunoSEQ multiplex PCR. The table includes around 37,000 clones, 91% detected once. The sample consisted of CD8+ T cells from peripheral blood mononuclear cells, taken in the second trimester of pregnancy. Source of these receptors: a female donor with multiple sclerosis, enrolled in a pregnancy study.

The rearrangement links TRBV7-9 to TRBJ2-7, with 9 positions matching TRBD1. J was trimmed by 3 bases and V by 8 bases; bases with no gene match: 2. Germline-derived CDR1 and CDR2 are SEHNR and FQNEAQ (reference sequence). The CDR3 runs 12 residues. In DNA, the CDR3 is TGTGCCAGCTCGACAGGGGGCTACGAGCAGTACTTC. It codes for CASSTGGYEQYF.

The DNA of the CDR3 is TGTGCCAGCAGCTTAGGAGCTAGGGAGACCCAGTACTTC. This encodes CASSLGARETQYF. The chain is built from TRBV7-9 and TRBJ2-5, with unresolved D. The ends were cut back, 1 base at V and 5 bases at J, with 8 bases in the middle. CDR1 and CDR2 (germline): SEHNR, FQNEAQ (reference sequence). There are 13 residues in the CDR3.

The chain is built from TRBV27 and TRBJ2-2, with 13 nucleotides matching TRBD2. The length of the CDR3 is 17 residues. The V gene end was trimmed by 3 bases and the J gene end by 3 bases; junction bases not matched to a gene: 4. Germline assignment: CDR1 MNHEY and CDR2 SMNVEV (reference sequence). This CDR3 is CASSLELAGGDTGELFF. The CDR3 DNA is TGTGCCAGCAGTTTGGAACTAGCGGGAGGGGACACCGGGGAGCTGTTTTTT.

CDR3 protein: CASSQSLAGVDEQFF. In DNA form, the CDR3 reads TGCGCCAGCAGCCAATCCTTAGCGGGAGTGGATGAGCAGTTCTTC. The chain has TRBV4-1 and TRBJ2-1; 9 nucleotides align to TRBD2. J was trimmed by 8 bases and V by 2 bases; bases with no gene match: 7. The germline CDR1 and CDR2 sequences are MGHRA and YSYEKL. The length of the CDR3 is 15 residues.

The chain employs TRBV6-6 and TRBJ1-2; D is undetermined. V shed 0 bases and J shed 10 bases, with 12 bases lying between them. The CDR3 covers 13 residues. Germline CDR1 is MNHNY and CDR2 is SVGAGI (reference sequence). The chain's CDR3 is CASSYSIQEDYTF. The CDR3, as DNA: TGTGCCAGCAGTTACTCGATCCAGGAGGACTACACCTTC.

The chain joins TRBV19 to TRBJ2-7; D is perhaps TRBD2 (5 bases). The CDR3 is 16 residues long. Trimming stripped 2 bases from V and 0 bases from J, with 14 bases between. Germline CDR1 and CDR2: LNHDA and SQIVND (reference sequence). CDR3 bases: TGTGCCAGTAGTATACATGAAGGAGGAGGCTCCTACGAGCAGTACTTC. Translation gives CASSIHEGGGSYEQYF.

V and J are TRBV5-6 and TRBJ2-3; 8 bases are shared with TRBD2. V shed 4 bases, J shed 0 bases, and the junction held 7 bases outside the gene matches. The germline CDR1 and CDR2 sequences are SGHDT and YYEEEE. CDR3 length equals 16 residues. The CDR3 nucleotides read TGTGCCAGCAGCCCCCGAGCGGGGGCTAGCACAGATACGCAGTATTTT. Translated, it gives CASSPRAGASTDTQYF.